The 20 T cell receptor beta chains given below trace back to one sample, sequenced in a study of CD4 T cells in relation to SARS-CoV-2 and coronaviruses. Libraries were prepared by immunoSEQ multiplex PCR; TCRdb keeps only in-frame clonotypes and omits some of them. The profile shows 41,000 or so clones, more than 65% of them singletons. These receptors lack a known antigen. Specimen: naive CD4+ T cells from PBMCs, cultured in vitro. Subset reported: naive CD4+ T cells isolated by negative enrichment. All receptors come from an adult with COVID-19.

Only one count was recorded for this clone. V and J are TRBV12-2 and TRBJ2-7; the DNA was not used to check the table's D call, TRBD1. TRBV12-2 is a recognized pseudogene. The CDR3 loop spans 15 amino acids. The CDR3 here is CLLGQGLGYKYEQYF. DNA of the CDR3: TGCTTATTAGGACAGGGGCTAGGATACAAGTACGAGCAGTACTTC.

V is TRBV10-3 and J is TRBJ2-7, with 12 bases matching TRBD2. The CDR3 length is 15 residues. CDR1 is ENHRY, CDR2 SYGVKD, per germline. V lost 5 bases to trimming and J lost 6 bases; unmatched junction nucleotides: 8. CDR3 region: CAISPLLAGGVEQYF. DNA of the CDR3: TGTGCCATCAGTCCGCTACTAGCGGGAGGTGTCGAGCAGTACTTC.

The chain carries TRBV10-3 and TRBJ2-1; TRBD2 aligns across 7 bases. Trimming removed 2 bases from V and 5 bases from J; junction bases left unmatched: 21. This CDR3 has 20 residues. Per germline, CDR1 ENHRY and CDR2 SYGVKD. CDR3 DNA sequence: TGTGCCATCAGTGAGGATGGGGGGGGAGGTAGGCGCGGAGGGAACAATGAGCAGTTCTTC. Translating gives CAISEDGGGGRRGGNNEQFF.

The gene calls are TRBV27 and TRBJ1-1, with TRBD1 as a possible D gene (6 bases). The CDR3 has 13 amino acids. CDR1 is MNHEY and CDR2 is SMNVEV in the germline V gene (reference sequence). Trimming left V 3 bases short and J 1 base short, with 6 bases between. CDR3 sequence: CASSLGANTEAFF. CDR3 in DNA: TGTGCCAGCAGTTTGGGGGCGAACACTGAAGCTTTCTTT.

This chain links TRBV7-8 with TRBJ2-3; D possibly corresponds to TRBD1 (5 bases). Germline V gives CDR1 SGHVS, CDR2 FQNEAQ. Trimming shortened V by 4 bases and J by 0 bases, and 17 bases separated the two germline ends. This CDR3 is 17 amino acids long. Here the CDR3 reads CASSSGPTRGSTDTQYF. The CDR3 nucleotides read TGTGCCAGCAGCTCCGGACCTACAAGGGGTAGCACAGATACGCAGTATTTT.

The chain couples TRBV4-2 to TRBJ1-3; D may be TRBD1 (6 bases). CDR1 is LGHNA and CDR2 is YNFKEQ in the germline V gene. With 3 bases removed from V and 0 bases from J, the gap between germline ends came to 12 bases. The CDR3 loop spans 16 amino acids. This CDR3 is CASSQGHRNSGNTIYF. The CDR3 DNA is TGTGCCAGCAGCCAGGGACATCGCAACTCTGGAAACACCATATATTTT.

The chain couples TRBV20-1 to TRBJ1-2; tentative D call: TRBD1 (5 bases). This CDR3 has 13 amino acids. The ends were cut back, 3 bases at V and 2 bases at J, with 10 bases in the middle. Germline values: CDR1 DFQATT, CDR2 SNEGSKA (reference sequence). In nucleotides, the CDR3 is TGCAGTGCTAGTGAGGGGAAAAACTATGGCTACACCTTC. The encoded protein is CSASEGKNYGYTF.

In its sample, this clone was seen a few times. The chain recombines TRBV27 with TRBJ1-6; 7 nucleotides line up with TRBD1. J was trimmed by 10 bases and V by 5 bases; bases with no gene match: 8. This CDR3 is built from 14 residues. In germline, CDR1 is MNHEY, CDR2 SMNVEV (reference sequence). The CDR3 sequence: CASSTDRDRSPLHF. The CDR3 bases are TGTGCCAGCAGTACCGACAGGGATCGGTCACCCCTCCACTTT.

This clone was found once. The chain uses TRBV5-1 and TRBJ2-7, with D hard to call. CDR3 length: 14 residues. From germline, CDR1 is SGHRS and CDR2 YFSETQ. Trimming removed 2 bases at V and 0 bases at J, with 9 bases between. The CDR3 nucleotides read TGCGCCAGCAGCTTAAGTAAACCCTCCTACGAGCAGTACTTC. Translated: CASSLSKPSYEQYF.

The chain is built from TRBV11-2 and TRBJ1-4; TRBD1 is a possible D gene (5 bases). Germline values: CDR1 SGHAT, CDR2 FQNNGV. Trimming removed 1 base from V and 5 bases from J, with 11 bases in between. The CDR3 length is 15 residues. The CDR3 loop reads CASSLVGGGNEKLFF. The CDR3 nucleotides are TGTGCCAGCAGCTTAGTGGGCGGGGGAAATGAAAAACTGTTTTTT. Complete variable domain (other parts from reference TRBV11-2 and TRBJ1-4): EAGVAQSPRYKIIEKRQSVAFWCNPISGHATLYWYQQILGQGPKLLIQFQNNGVVDDSQLPKDRFSAERLKGVDSTLKIQPAKLEDSAVYLCASSLVGGGNEKLFFGSGTQLSVL.

This sequence joins TRBV21-1 and TRBJ2-3; the DNA was not compared with TRBD2, the D call given in the table. TRBV21-1 has pseudogene status. CDR3 length: 16 residues. CDR3: CASSLRLAGPTDTQYF. CDR3 DNA sequence: TGTGCCAGCAGCCTTCGGCTAGCGGGTCCCACAGATACGCAGTATTTT.

This clone was recorded a few times. The chain couples TRBV5-5 to TRBJ2-1; 10 positions match TRBD1. V shed 2 bases, J shed 8 bases, and the junction held 7 bases outside the gene matches. Per germline, CDR1 SGHKS and CDR2 YYEKEE (reference sequence). The CDR3 is 15 residues long. CDR3 loop: CASSFGTGVVDEQFF. CDR3 bases: TGTGCCAGCAGCTTTGGGACAGGGGTGGTGGATGAGCAGTTCTTC.

This chain uses TRBV19 with TRBJ2-6; D is ambiguous. Trimming pared 1 base from V and 0 bases from J, leaving 10 bases between. The CDR3 sequence is 17 residues long. Germline V lookup: CDR1 LNHDA, CDR2 SQIVND (reference sequence). As DNA, the CDR3 is TGTGCCAGTAGTATAGTAAGGCGGAGCTCTGGGGCCAACGTCCTGACTTTC. It codes for CASSIVRRSSGANVLTF.

The chain has TRBV28 and TRBJ1-2; D remains unclear. From germline, CDR1 is MDHEN and CDR2 SYDVKM. Trimming took off 10 bases at V and 2 bases at J, with 11 bases between the two ends. The CDR3 has 12 amino acids. CDR3 loop: CATANANYGYTF. In nucleotides, the CDR3 is TGTGCCACCGCCAATGCCAACTATGGCTACACCTTC.

The genes are TRBV27 and TRBJ2-1, with TRBD2 matching 10 bases. The germline V gene encodes CDR1 MNHEY and CDR2 SMNVEV (reference sequence). The ends lost 2 bases at V and 9 bases at J; junction bases unmatched: 7. The CDR3 contains 15 residues. The CDR3 sequence is CASSLPPSGRTEQFF. The CDR3 bases are TGTGCCAGCAGTTTACCCCCTAGCGGGAGAACTGAGCAGTTCTTC.

The chain employs TRBV19 and TRBJ2-1; D is unclear. V dropped 0 bases and J dropped 9 bases, with 21 bases sitting between them. Per germline, CDR1 LNHDA and CDR2 SQIVND (reference sequence). There are 17 residues in the CDR3. The CDR3 protein is CASSIDGGLDTLAEQFF. Here the CDR3 DNA reads TGTGCCAGTAGTATAGATGGTGGCCTCGATACTCTCGCTGAGCAGTTCTTC.

The chain recombines TRBV6-6 with TRBJ1-2; the D is unclear. CDR3 length: 15 amino acids. CDR1 and CDR2 (germline): MNHNY, SVGAGI (reference sequence). V was cut by 5 bases and J by 3 bases, with 16 bases left in between. The CDR3 DNA reads TGTGCCAGCAGTGCCACCCTCGGTGGAGACTATGGCTACACCTTC. Protein sequence: CASSATLGGDYGYTF.

CDR3 residues: CAWMDKNYEQYF. CDR3 bases: TGTGCCTGGATGGACAAGAACTACGAGCAGTACTTC. The rearrangement uses TRBV30 and TRBJ2-7, with D tentatively TRBD1 (5 bases). V was cut by 4 bases and J by 3 bases, with 10 bases left in between. Germline values: CDR1 GTSNPN, CDR2 SVGIG (reference sequence). This CDR3 is 12 amino acids long.

This chain links TRBV6-6 with TRBJ2-7, with D perhaps matching TRBD2 (7 bases). Between the trimmed V and J ends, which lost 5 bases and 4 bases, there was a span of 27 bases. This CDR3 region has 18 residues. Germline V gives CDR1 MNHNY, CDR2 SVGAGI (reference sequence). The chain's CDR3 is CASSQPNENREGSYEQYF. The DNA for the CDR3 is TGTGCCAGCAGTCAACCAAACGAAAACAGGGAGGGCAGTTACGAGCAGTACTTC.

This clone appeared once. This chain joins TRBV5-5 and TRBJ2-1; D gene unclear. The CDR3 has 15 amino acids. The germline V gene has CDR1 SGHKS and CDR2 YYEKEE (reference sequence). The germline V and J ends were trimmed by 0 bases and 4 bases, with 11 bases remaining between them. The CDR3 spells CASSLEVAAYNEQFF. CDR3 in DNA: TGTGCCAGCAGCTTGGAGGTTGCGGCTTACAATGAGCAGTTCTTC.